This T cell receptor beta chain comes out of a study of human T cells and chemical hapten exposure. This clonotype came up many times. The time point was: patch test 1, 2 weeks after DPC sensitization. Regarding treatment: therapeutic diphenylcyclopropenone sensitization with weekly scalp DPC. TCRdb reprocessed the RACE reads via MiXCR and lists one record per CDR3 protein. The repertoire holds more than 95,000 distinct CDR3 sequences, with 9.5% to 13% as singletons. Trimming stripped 1 base from V and 3 bases from J, with 1 base between. The CDR3 extends over 11 amino acids. The germline V gene encodes CDR1 MNHNS and CDR2 SASEGT.

The sequenced sample was whole blood, obtained in connection with sensitization to the hapten diphenylcyclopropenone (DPC). The source of this sequence is a woman aged 50 to 60 with alopecia areata. Some clones in this sample may be carry-over from other donors' samples. This chain joins TRBV6-1 and TRBJ2-7, with unresolved D. The CDR3 protein is CASSEGYEQYF. CDR3 DNA: TGTGCCAGCAGTGAAGGCTACGAGCAGTACTTC.